The entry below describes one T cell receptor beta chain. There is no known antigen for this receptor. No clone much larger than this one lies a single base away; base qualities are absent. The cohort consisted of 600 to 750 healthy bone marrow donors. At the time of sampling, every cohort member was nominally healthy, though immune exposures that went unrecorded were likely present. The donor tested CMV seropositive and was one of the 289 seropositive cohort members. Each donor provided a peripheral blood sample, and peripheral blood mononuclear cells were used for TCR beta sequencing. Genomic DNA was extracted from the blood cell samples with the Qiagen DNeasy Blood Extraction Kit. The sample comes from a study of cytomegalovirus exposure and HLA in healthy donors listed by TCRdb under 2017. Broadly, across the study: In an earlier analysis of fewer than 750 of the donors, 250 to 350 Gb of sequence data and roughly 100 million unique TCR beta sequences from some 170 million T cells were reported. An earlier analysis of 587 of the donors applied high-throughput TCR beta sequencing to assess whether each TCR beta V gene segment acted as functional or pseudogenic. Among almost 400 genotyped donors of the cohort, an average of around 240,000 unique TCR beta nucleotide sequences were sequenced per donor, roughly a sixth of them non-productive. Four or five DR-DQ haplotypes were treated as single units for association and clustering because of strong linkage in the cohort. Around 330 gigabases of sequencing data and approximately 91 million unique TCR sequences made up an early release that covered several hundred HLA-typed donors. HLA typing included class I and class II loci at four-digit resolution. Besides the first cohort of roughly 640 subjects, a separate validation cohort made up of roughly 120 different subjects was used. In a later analysis, previously published TCR beta repertoires from some 640 donors were re-analyzed and high-resolution HLA genotyping was added so that TCR occurrence patterns could be studied. The T cell repertoires of around 670 subjects were profiled by immunosequencing and related to cytomegalovirus serostatus. Donor age, sex, ethnicity and CMV serostatus were compiled alongside the repertoire data. The number of donors typed differed by locus, with roughly 629-640 for A, B, C, DRB1 and DQB1, roughly 520 for DQA1, 600 to 610 for DPA1, and over 400 for DPB1. All discovery cohort repertoires had been generated on a single sequencing platform. The study aimed to test whether cataloging public T cell receptors could reveal signatures of past pathogen exposure. In a later genetic analysis, genome-wide SNP genotypes for about three fifths of the 666 donors were used, and that subset was treated as a discovery cohort. Among the approximately 400 genotyped donors, 75% to 90% belonged to the genetic ancestry cluster associated with self-reported Caucasian donors. High-throughput TCR immunosequencing, statistical association of individual TCRs with disease status, and machine learning were combined to predict cytomegalovirus infection status. Rather than using new phenotypic data, the later analysis identified candidate immune exposures from TCR beta sequences and from how often those sequences occurred across donors.

The library was built by means of the immunoSEQ multiplex PCR assay. The multiplex PCR relied on a mix of 60 forward primers for TCR Vbeta segments and 13 reverse primers for TCR Jbeta segments. Amplification of the CDR3 region of rearranged TCR beta genes was performed with a multiplex PCR assay on genomic DNA. The amplified TCR beta libraries were sequenced on the Illumina HiSeq System as 87-base-pair reads. Per the authors' processing: In a later analysis, 70 million to 95 million unique TCR beta chains were counted across the approximately 640 repertoires, and roughly 11 million of these chains were shared by at least two donors. Raw reads were error-corrected and collapsed into unique sequences by a nearest-neighbor algorithm in which closely related sequences were merged to remove PCR and sequencing errors. CDR3 sequences were aligned to IMGT reference sequences to assign V, D and J gene segments. For a sequence to be retained, at least a six-nucleotide match to both a V gene segment and a J gene segment was required. Rearrangements were called productive when the CDR3 lacked stop codons and stayed in frame with V and J; all others were non-productive. CDR3 was defined by IMGT convention, running from the second conserved V-encoded cysteine to the conserved J-encoded phenylalanine. In an earlier analysis of more than 550 of the donors, sequences lacking an unambiguous match to a single V gene segment were excluded. In an earlier analysis of some 590 of the donors, a V segment was called functional when productive rearrangements were above 56.7%, and segregating when the standard deviation between donors exceeded 5%. A statistical classification framework was built to diagnose cytomegalovirus status from the catalog of TCR beta chain sequences. A later analysis assigned V and J genes by comparing TCR nucleotide sequences with IMGT/GENE-DB human TR gene sequences. The TCRdist pipeline was used in a later analysis to assign CDR3 sequences and most-parsimonious VDJ recombination scenarios. In a later analysis, each TCR beta chain was defined by its CDR3 amino acid sequence together with its V-gene family, and reads without a unique V-gene family were excluded. In a later analysis, 500 to 700 highly shared, low-generation-probability nucleotide sequences were removed to address suspected cross-contamination and a sequencing artifact. For each public chain, a later analysis derived a clonal expansion index from normalized ranks of inferred template counts within each repertoire. A later analysis computed generation probabilities with a VDJ recombination model fitted to out-of-frame rearrangements, and checked the results against IGoR. In a later analysis, TCR-TCR, TCR-HLA and TCR-CMV co-occurrence was scored with hypergeometric tests, and a repertoire-size bias correction was applied to TCR pairs. False discovery rates were estimated in a later analysis by permuting HLA or CMV assignments 20 times. In a later analysis, co-occurring TCRs were grouped using DBSCAN, and TCRdist sequence similarity was added for clustering within HLA-allele-positive subsets. Repertoires with fewer than 30,000 or more than 120,000 public chains, plus five repertoires with anomalous nucleotide sharing, were excluded from co-occurrence clustering. TCRdb limited this immuneACCESS table to in-frame rearrangements with V and J called. A share of clones is missing; checked studies link under half to unresolved V genes, and the rest is unexplained. V and J calls and clone size come straight from that table; D and trimming were deduced from the DNA. For this sample the table gives under 200,000 clones, of which approximately 83% were detected only once. The ten largest account for 9.3% of the sample.

Overall study results and their limits: In vitro tests confirmed that a few of the cytomegalovirus-associated TCR beta chains recognize cytomegalovirus antigens. V-gene and J-gene trimming of TCR beta chains was associated with a missense DCLRE1C variant in a later genetic analysis, and the association was replicated in an independent cohort. Across donors, most TCR sequences were observed very rarely, whereas some public TCRs were present in many individuals. In a later analysis, HLA-associated TCR beta chains were found to be more clonally expanded and to have lower generation probabilities than equally common non-associated chains. According to a later analysis, most CMV-associated TCR beta chains appeared to be HLA-restricted, and the HLA associations seemed to be driven largely by CMV exposure. Cytomegalovirus status was reported to be diagnosed by the classifier with high specificity and sensitivity in both the original and validation cohorts. Specific HLA alleles were associated with 15,000 to 20,000 TCR beta sequences at a false discovery rate of 0.05 in a later analysis. The study gave a list of about 170 TCR beta chains associated with cytomegalovirus. Because counts were too low, around 18 rarely observed V segments, including chromosome 9 orphons, were left out of the earlier analysis of about 500 of the donors. According to the authors, the approach could potentially be generalized to other disease states and immunological phenotypes. Because HLA typing was missing for some donors at each locus, association tests included only the typed subset. Several of the top co-occurrence clusters appeared to be linked to parvovirus B19, influenza, CMV and Epstein-Barr virus, according to a later analysis. Correlated functional status among segregating V segments might be attributable to linkage disequilibrium, but an unknown experimental factor could not be ruled out. A later genetic analysis reported fewer N-insertions in productive TCRs among donors in an Asian-associated ancestry cluster than the approximately 700-donor mean. A later analysis found that TCR association rates varied across HLA loci, with DRB1 alleles showing the most associated TCRs and HLA-C alleles the fewest. When HLA alleles, especially DR and DQ, strongly co-occurred, attributing TCR associations to individual alleles was difficult. The presence/absence analyses assumed that sequencing depth was roughly uniform across donors, and that assumption may not be true. Immune exposure information for the cohort was limited to CMV serostatus. In an earlier analysis of some 550 of the donors, most TCR beta V segments were observed in productive rearrangements about 90% or about 30% of the time, broadly matching IMGT annotations. A cluster of highly shared sequence variants was judged likely to be a technical artifact of the sequencing pipeline. Some IMGT-functional V segments, including TRBV6-2 and TRBV6-3, could not be told apart with the 87-base-pair reads, so those segments were excluded. In this cohort, only TCR beta chains were sequenced, and detectable features were limited by the absence of alpha or paired-chain data. A further reported finding was that TCR beta sequences accurately predicted the HLA-A and HLA-B alleles for most subjects in the first cohort.

CDR1 is given as LNHDA and CDR2 as SQIVND, both from the germline V gene (reference sequence). The CDR3 sequence holds 13 residues, the cysteine and phenylalanine included. Here the CDR3 DNA is all that survives: 39 bases in frame from base 1. V is trimmed back by 4 bases and J by 3 bases, and the junction contains 3 bases that no gene match accounts for. The clonotype comes from a man between 18 and 35 years old in good health and CMV-seropositive. The sequence links TRBV19 to TRBJ2-7, with 7 bases aligning to TRBD1. The sequencing input was PBMCs. The DNA sequence is TGTGCCAGTAGTACCCGGACAGGCTACGAGCAGTACTTC. It specifies CASSTRTGYEQYF.